This T cell receptor beta chain emerged from a study of blood T cells in healthy people across ages. V lost 1 base and J 7 bases, leaving 12 bases between the germline ends. In germline, CDR1 is SGHTA, CDR2 FQGNSA. CDR3 length: 14 residues. Donors were systemically healthy Caucasian individuals from Russia aged roughly 6 to 95 years. Using a J-beta primer mix together with a sample-barcoded 5' primer, a second PCR was run for roughly 6 to 12 cycles. TCRdb used MiXCR to reprocess the 5' RACE reads, holding one entry per CDR3 protein. The sample carries some 670,000 distinct CDR3 sequences, about 51% recorded once. This clonotype was counted ten times or more.

The chain carries TRBV7-2 and TRBJ2-3; TRBD2 is a possible D gene (5 bases). The sequenced material came from blood. The receptor was isolated from a woman of 80 years or more in good health. CDR3 bases: TGTGCCAGCAGCTTAGGAGGGTCTGGGAATACGCAGTATTTT. As protein: CASSLGGSGNTQYF.